The 32 T cell receptor beta chains reported below all come from one sample, sequenced in a study of blood T cell repertoires in COVID-19. Sequencing was performed with immunoSEQ multiplex PCR; in TCRdb, only in-frame clones are kept and a portion is missing. Altogether about 68,000 clones are present, around 82% being singletons, with the ten largest covering 8.8%. The sample comprised peripheral blood. The origin of the receptors is a man aged 50 to 59 with active COVID-19.

V is TRBV27 and J is TRBJ1-1, with D possibly being TRBD1 (6 bases). The V end was cut by 3 bases, the J end by 9 bases, with 11 bases between. Germline V gives CDR1 MNHEY, CDR2 SMNVEV (reference sequence). The CDR3 is made up of 12 amino acids. CDR3 DNA sequence: TGTGCCAGCAGTTTTCAGACAGGACAAGCTTTCTTT. Encoded protein: CASSFQTGQAFF.

The rearrangement joins TRBV6-1 to TRBJ2-1; TRBD2 matches at 9 bases. This CDR3 contains 18 residues. V shed 3 bases and J 3 bases; nucleotides not matched to a gene: 12. Looked up from germline, CDR1 is MNHNS and CDR2 is SASEGT. The CDR3 region has the DNA TGTGCCAGCAGTGACGGGCGCGGGGGGGCCGGAGGCTACAATGAGCAGTTCTTC. It yields the protein CASSDGRGGAGGYNEQFF.

The chain recombines TRBV4-3 with TRBJ2-7, with 8 bases lining up with TRBD1. Per germline, CDR1 LGHNA and CDR2 YSLEER. CDR3 length equals 16 residues. V gave up 0 bases and J gave up 3 bases; unmatched junction bases: 7. CDR3 sequence (DNA): TGCGCCAGCAGCCAAGAGACAGGGGTTAGGGGCTACGAGCAGTACTTC. This translates into CASSQETGVRGYEQYF.

The rearrangement uses TRBV7-7 and TRBJ2-6; 8 bases are shared with TRBD1. CDR3 length equals 18 residues. Germline CDR1 and CDR2: SSHAT and FNYEAQ (reference sequence). CDR3: CASAPGQGSGSGANVLTF. CDR3 sequence (DNA): TGTGCTAGCGCGCCAGGACAGGGAAGCGGCTCTGGGGCCAACGTCCTGACTTTC.

The rearrangement links TRBV7-2 to TRBJ2-3; D is possibly TRBD1 (5 bases). V lost 5 bases and J lost 3, with 15 bases in between. Per germline, CDR1 SGHTA and CDR2 FQGNSA. This CDR3 has 15 residues. The DNA for the CDR3 is TGTGCCAGCAGCGCGGCAGGGTTCACAACAGATACGCAGTATTTT. It codes for CASSAAGFTTDTQYF.

V usage is TRBV6-2 or TRBV6-3 and J usage is TRBJ2-1; no firm D call. CDR1 is MNHEY and CDR2 is SVGEGT in the germline V gene. The CDR3 is 13 amino acids. Trimming took 5 bases from V and 4 from J, leaving 9 bases between them. CDR3 sequence: CASSPLLYNEQFF. The DNA for the CDR3 is TGTGCCAGCAGTCCCCTCTTATACAATGAGCAGTTCTTC.

J is TRBJ1-2 and V is TRBV18; the match to TRBD1 covers 8 bases. The CDR3 consists of 15 residues. With 6 bases clipped from V and 8 bases from J, the junction kept 14 bases outside the gene matches. The germline gives CDR1 KGHSH, CDR2 LQKENI. The CDR3 protein is CASSQGLRTGLGYTF. DNA of the CDR3: TGTGCCAGCTCGCAGGGCCTAAGGACAGGGTTGGGCTACACCTTC.

The chain joins TRBV4-1 to TRBJ2-1, with D possibly matching TRBD1 (6 bases). CDR1 MGHRA and CDR2 YSYEKL come from the germline V gene. V gave up 1 base and J gave up 8 bases, with 15 bases separating them. This CDR3 spans 15 amino acids. CDR3 DNA sequence: TGCGCCAGCAGCCAAGTAGAGGGGGTATCCGATGAGCAGTTCTTC. Translation: CASSQVEGVSDEQFF.

The table lists this clone with a few counts. The rearrangement links TRBV7-9 to TRBJ1-2; 11 bases map to TRBD1. The CDR3 spans 15 residues. Germline V gene sequence: CDR1 SEHNR, CDR2 FQNEAQ (reference sequence). V lost 5 bases to trimming and J lost 4 bases; unmatched junction nucleotides: 6. CDR3 amino acids: CASSDRDRGIYGYTF. The CDR3 nucleotides are TGTGCCAGCAGCGATCGGGACAGGGGGATCTATGGCTACACCTTC.

This rearrangement joins TRBV30 to TRBJ1-1; TRBD1 might be the D (6 bases). Trimming pared 3 bases from V and 1 base from J, leaving 15 bases between. Germline V gene lookup returns CDR1 GTSNPN and CDR2 SVGIG (reference sequence). The CDR3 has 15 residues. The CDR3 DNA is TGTGCCTGGAGCTGGGGGGGGCGGAGGAACACTGAAGCTTTCTTT. The encoded protein is CAWSWGGRRNTEAFF. The full variable domain, in which reference TRBV30 and TRBJ1-1 provide the parts outside the CDR3, is SQTIHQWPATLVQPVGSPLSLECTVEGTSNPNLYWYRQAAGRGLQLLFYSVGIGQISSEVPQNLSASRPQDRQFILSSKKLLLSDSGFYLCAWSWGGRRNTEAFFGQGTRLTVV.

V is TRBV15 and J is TRBJ2-2; possibly TRBD2 for D (5 bases). This CDR3 is built from 19 residues. CDR1 and CDR2 (germline): LNHNV, YYDKDF (reference sequence). The V end was cut by 0 bases, the J end by 4 bases, with 21 bases between. This CDR3 reads CATSRDSTRTGRPTGELFF. CDR3 sequence (DNA): TGTGCCACCAGCAGAGATTCCACCCGGACGGGAAGACCCACCGGGGAGCTGTTTTTT.

The chain carries TRBV5-1 and TRBJ2-5; TRBD2 agrees at 10 bases. The CDR3 runs to 16 residues. CDR1 and CDR2 (germline): SGHRS, YFSETQ. Trimming at V came to 7 bases and at J to 5 bases, leaving 14 bases not matched to a gene. The CDR3 loop is CASWRTAGGIEETQYF. Here the CDR3 DNA reads TGCGCCAGCTGGAGGACAGCGGGGGGGATCGAGGAGACCCAGTACTTC. Full variable domain (outside the CDR3, taken from reference TRBV5-1 and TRBJ2-5): KAGVTQTPRYLIKTRGQQVTLSCSPISGHRSVSWYQQTPGQGLQFLFEYFSETQRNKGNFPGRFSGRQFSNSRSEMNVSTLELGDSALYLCASWRTAGGIEETQYFGPGTRLLVL.

The chain links TRBV14 to TRBJ2-5; D not resolved. This CDR3 has 13 residues. Per germline, CDR1 SGHDN and CDR2 FVKESK. Trimming pared 4 bases from V and 5 bases from J, leaving 11 bases between. In DNA, the CDR3 is TGTGCCAGCAGCCCGAATTTCTATGAGACCCAGTACTTC. This encodes CASSPNFYETQYF.

V usage is TRBV19 and J usage is TRBJ2-6; possible D gene TRBD1, 6 bases. In germline, CDR1 is LNHDA, CDR2 SQIVND (reference sequence). This CDR3 comprises 15 residues. Trimming shortened V by 4 bases and J by 3 bases, and 10 bases separated the two germline ends. The CDR3: CASSRQVFGANVLTF. Written as DNA, the CDR3 is TGTGCCAGTAGTAGACAGGTTTTTGGGGCCAACGTCCTGACTTTC.

The chain links TRBV7-6 to TRBJ2-2, with 8 bases fitting TRBD2. Germline-derived CDR1 and CDR2 are SGHVS and FNYEAQ. The CDR3 is 15 residues long. The V and J ends lost 5 bases and 6 bases, in that order; junction bases with no gene match: 8. CDR3 bases: TGTGCCAGCAGCCTCCGGACTAGCAGGGCCGGGGAGCTGTTTTTT. Residues: CASSLRTSRAGELFF.

This clone appeared a single time. The genes are TRBV18 and TRBJ2-1, with 8 nucleotides matching TRBD2. V was pared by 3 bases and J by 5 bases, with 0 bases of the junction left unmatched. This CDR3 has 13 amino acids. Germline values: CDR1 KGHSH, CDR2 LQKENI. The chain's CDR3 is CASSPGLDNEQFF. CDR3 in DNA: TGTGCCAGCTCACCGGGACTAGACAATGAGCAGTTCTTC.

This clone was seen more than once but under ten times. V usage is TRBV7-8 and J usage is TRBJ1-6; TRBD1 matches at 8 bases. Trimming took 4 bases from V and 9 from J; bases not matched to a gene: 11. The V gene's germline CDR1 is SGHVS and CDR2 FQNEAQ. There are 16 residues in the CDR3. The CDR3: CASSSHRTGLGSPLHF. The DNA for the CDR3 is TGTGCCAGCAGCTCCCACCGGACAGGGTTGGGTTCACCCCTCCACTTT.

This chain uses TRBV7-6 with TRBJ2-2; TRBD2 matches at 13 bases. Germline V lookup: CDR1 SGHVS, CDR2 FNYEAQ. V lost 2 bases, J lost 7 bases, and 4 bases stayed unmatched. The CDR3 spans 16 residues. The CDR3 region is CASSLTSGGAGGELFF. CDR3 nucleotides: TGTGCCAGCAGCTTAACTAGCGGGGGGGCCGGCGGGGAGCTGTTTTTT.

The V gene is TRBV19, the J gene TRBJ2-7, with a possible D match to TRBD2 (7 bases). The CDR3 has 14 residues. V lost 4 bases, J lost 3 bases, and 13 bases lay in between. CDR1 and CDR2 (germline): LNHDA, SQIVND (reference sequence). The DNA of the CDR3 is TGTGCCAGTAGTAGGGGGGGGGCTTACTACGAGCAGTACTTC. Amino acids: CASSRGGAYYEQYF.

The chain carries TRBV7-9 and TRBJ2-3; the match to TRBD1 covers 7 bases. The CDR3 has 14 residues. Germline CDR1 and CDR2: SEHNR and FQNEAQ (reference sequence). CDR3 bases: TGTGCGACCACAGGGGAAAGAAGCACAGATACGCAGTATTTT. Translating gives CATTGERSTDTQYF.

This chain connects TRBV6-1 to TRBJ2-7; D is unresolved. The germline V gene has CDR1 MNHNS and CDR2 SASEGT. The CDR3 consists of 13 residues. The V end lost 3 bases, the J end lost 6 bases, and 12 bases lay between the germline ends. CDR3 sequence: CASSEGLNPEQYF. The DNA of the CDR3 is TGTGCCAGCAGTGAGGGCCTAAACCCCGAGCAGTACTTC.

The V call is TRBV2, the J call TRBJ2-7; TRBD1 matches at 11 bases. This CDR3 contains 14 residues. Germline V lookup: CDR1 SNHLY, CDR2 FYNNEI. The junction had 12 bases not matched to a gene; V was cut back by 10 bases and J by 7 bases. The chain's CDR3 is CATLRTGGYVEQYF. The DNA for the CDR3 is TGTGCCACACTTCGGACAGGGGGCTACGTTGAGCAGTACTTC.

This rearrangement joins TRBV5-1 to TRBJ2-3; a possible D gene is TRBD2 (6 bases). Per germline, CDR1 SGHRS and CDR2 YFSETQ. The CDR3 contains 13 residues. The ends were cut back, 4 bases at V and 11 bases at J, with 17 bases in the middle. The DNA for the CDR3 is TGCGCCAGCAGCGGGGCGGAGGGGATTGAGCAGTATTTT. This gives the protein CASSGAEGIEQYF. The whole variable domain, filled in from reference TRBV5-1 and TRBJ2-3, reads KAGVTQTPRYLIKTRGQQVTLSCSPISGHRSVSWYQQTPGQGLQFLFEYFSETQRNKGNFPGRFSGRQFSNSRSEMNVSTLELGDSALYLCASSGAEGIEQYFGPGTRLTVL.

This chain joins TRBV4-1 and TRBJ2-1, with D possibly matching TRBD2 (7 bases). Germline assignment: CDR1 MGHRA and CDR2 YSYEKL. The CDR3 sequence is 20 residues long. The V and J ends lost 6 bases and 9 bases respectively, with 36 bases between them. In nucleotides, the CDR3 is TGCGCCAGCAGTTACGCACCGGGTCCGACGGGGGGCCCACCTAAGGGTGAGCAGTTCTTC. The encoded protein is CASSYAPGPTGGPPKGEQFF.

This clone was seen a few times. CDR3 protein: CASSLGGQGNYGYTF. The CDR3 nucleotides are TGTGCCAGCAGCTTAGGGGGACAGGGAAACTATGGCTACACCTTC. The V gene is TRBV7-6, the J gene TRBJ1-2, with 9 bases fitting TRBD1. Germline CDR1 SGHVS, CDR2 FNYEAQ. Germline trimming cut 1 base from V and 2 bases from J; bases unmatched to any gene: 2. This CDR3 has 15 amino acids.

The chain carries TRBV5-1 and TRBJ2-7; maybe TRBD1 (6 bases). The CDR3 totals 14 residues. Germline V gives CDR1 SGHRS, CDR2 YFSETQ. V gave up 0 bases and J gave up 7 bases, with 14 bases separating them. The CDR3 nucleotides are TGCGCCAGCAGCTTGGGGACAGCTAGAGGAGAGCAGTACTTC. Translating it yields CASSLGTARGEQYF.

The rearrangement joins TRBV7-2 to TRBJ2-2; D gene unclear. Germline CDR1 and CDR2: SGHTA and FQGNSA. V lost 1 base and J lost 6, with 9 bases in between. The CDR3 consists of 14 residues. Here the CDR3 DNA reads TGTGCCAGCAGCTTAGAAGCTTCACCCGGGGAGCTGTTTTTT. As protein: CASSLEASPGELFF. Full variable domain (missing parts from reference TRBV7-2 and TRBJ2-2): GAGVSQSPSNKVTEKGKDVELRCDPISGHTALYWYRQSLGQGLEFLIYFQGNSAPDKSGLPSDRFSAERTGGSVSTLTIQRTQQEDSAVYLCASSLEASPGELFFGEGSRLTVL.

CDR3: CASSVKGGPSEQYF. CDR3 sequence (DNA): TGTGCCAGCAGCGTCAAGGGCGGGCCCTCCGAGCAGTACTTC. The chain uses TRBV7-6 and TRBJ2-7, with a tentative D call TRBD2 (5 bases). The CDR3 consists of 14 residues. CDR1 and CDR2 (germline): SGHVS, FNYEAQ. Deletions cut 5 bases from V and 6 bases from J, with 17 bases between.

This rearrangement joins TRBV12-5 to TRBJ2-7, with 8 bases aligning to TRBD1. Trimming at V came to 0 bases and at J to 3 bases, leaving 7 bases not matched to a gene. This CDR3 has 16 residues. Germline V gene lookup returns CDR1 LGHNT and CDR2 FRNRAP. The CDR3 protein is CASGLVLGQGGYEQYF. The CDR3 nucleotides read TGTGCTAGTGGTTTGGTACTCGGACAGGGTGGCTACGAGCAGTACTTC.

This chain uses TRBV5-4 with TRBJ2-2; 7 bases line up with TRBD1. J gave up 8 bases and V 4 bases, and 8 bases lay outside the gene matches. In germline, CDR1 is SGHNT, CDR2 YYREEE (reference sequence). The length of the CDR3 is 14 residues. The CDR3 sequence: CASSRDSTTGELFF. DNA for the CDR3: TGTGCCAGCAGCCGGGACAGCACGACGGGGGAGCTGTTTTTT.

A single count supports this clone. The J gene is TRBJ2-6, the V gene TRBV30; D is uncertain. The CDR3 loop spans 14 amino acids. Germline V CDR1 and CDR2: GTSNPN, SVGIG (reference sequence). V lost 2 bases, J lost 0 bases, and 5 bases lay in between. CDR3 loop: CAWSRSSGANVLTF. The DNA for the CDR3 is TGTGCCTGGAGTAGGAGCTCTGGGGCCAACGTCCTGACTTTC.

The gene calls are TRBV30 and TRBJ2-5; D gene ambiguous. Per germline, CDR1 GTSNPN and CDR2 SVGIG (reference sequence). The V and J ends lost 0 bases and 2 bases respectively, with 10 bases between them. This CDR3 is built from 14 residues. The DNA of the CDR3 is TGTGCCTGGAGTGTAACCAGTTTACAAGAGACCCAGTACTTC. It specifies CAWSVTSLQETQYF.